This T cell receptor (beta chain) was profiled in a study of T cell responses to AZD1222 COVID-19 vaccine. The CDR3 length is 16 residues. Germline V gene sequence: CDR1 MDHEN, CDR2 SYDVKM. The V segment lost 5 bases and the J segment 4 bases; nucleotides outside the gene matches: 12. The study, taken as a whole, reports: Distributed over spike, vaccine-associated CD4 TCRs predominated at 160-218 and 743-854.

Turning to this clone: The antigen is undetermined.

Repertoires were generated with immunoSEQ multiplex PCR, while TCRdb's copy carries only in-frame clones and drops some. Of some 100,000 clones listed, over 75% are singletons. It was second doses at about 4 or about 12 weeks that were pooled. The receptor's source is an adult who received the AZD1222 COVID-19 vaccine. The input for sequencing was peripheral blood, taken 28 days after the second AZD1222 dose. The genes are TRBV28 and TRBJ2-5, with TRBD2 matching 8 bases. The DNA of the CDR3 is TGTGCCAGCAGTCTCATCATCGGGGGGGGCCGAGAGACCCAGTACTTC. Its protein is CASSLIIGGGRETQYF. The whole variable domain, filled in from reference TRBV28 and TRBJ2-5, reads DVKVTQSSRYLVKRTGEKVFLECVQDMDHENMFWYRQDPGLGLRLIYFSYDVKMKEKGDIPEGYSVSREKKERFSLILESASTNQTSMYLCASSLIIGGGRETQYFGPGTRLLVL.